This T cell receptor (beta chain) was sequenced in a study of cytomegalovirus exposure and HLA in healthy donors. Profiled with immunoSEQ multiplex PCR; TCRdb holds only in-frame clones, not every one. The sample lists under 400,000 clones, 88% occurring once. The CDR3 totals 14 residues. The germline gives CDR1 SEHNR, CDR2 FQNEAQ (reference sequence). V dropped 4 bases and J dropped 3; count of bases not matched to a gene: 5. The chain employs TRBV7-9 and TRBJ2-5, with TRBD1 identical over 7 bases. Sequencing was performed on PBMCs. This clonotype was obtained from a man younger than 45 in good health and CMV-seronegative. The DNA of the CDR3 is TGTGCCAGCAGCTCTGGGACAGAAAAAGAGACCCAGTACTTC. Its protein product is CASSSGTEKETQYF.